The 21 T cell receptor beta chains below all came from one sample that was sequenced in a study of T cell changes during pregnancy in multiple sclerosis. The repertoire was sequenced with immunoSEQ multiplex PCR; TCRdb's copy has only in-frame clones and lacks some. The sample includes about 60,000 clones, 90% of them seen just once. This specimen was peripheral blood, taken in the second trimester of pregnancy. All receptors derive from a female donor in good health, enrolled as a control in a pregnancy study.

The rearrangement uses TRBV9 and TRBJ1-1; TRBD1 aligns across 8 bases. J gave up 4 bases and V 3 bases, and 17 bases lay outside the gene matches. The CDR3 has 18 residues. Looked up from germline, CDR1 is SGDLS and CDR2 is YYNGEE. The CDR3 nucleotides are TGTGCCAGCAGCGCTCACTTAACAGGGGGTGGGGAGGGCACTGAAGCTTTCTTT. This gives the protein CASSAHLTGGGEGTEAFF. Filled out from reference TRBV9 and TRBJ1-1, the complete variable domain reads DSGVTQTPKHLITATGQRVTLRCSPRSGDLSVYWYQQSLDQGLQFLIQYYNGEERAKGNILERFSAQQFPDLHSELNLSSLELGDSALYFCASSAHLTGGGEGTEAFFGQGTRLTVV.

The chain is built from TRBV11-1 and TRBJ2-5; D remains ambiguous. Trimming took off 2 bases at V and 4 bases at J, with 5 bases between the two ends. Germline lookup yields CDR1 SGHAT and CDR2 FQDESV (reference sequence). The CDR3 extends over 12 amino acids. CDR3 loop: CASSLNTETQYF. The DNA for the CDR3 is TGTGCCAGCAGCTTAAACACAGAGACCCAGTACTTC. Drawing the rest from reference TRBV11-1 and TRBJ2-5, the complete variable domain is EAEVAQSPRYKITEKSQAVAFWCDPISGHATLYWYRQILGQGPELLVQFQDESVVDDSQLPKDRFSAERLKGVDSTLKIQPAELGDSAMYLCASSLNTETQYFGPGTRLLVL.

This chain connects TRBV27 to TRBJ2-3; TRBD2 aligns across 13 bases. The CDR3 has 16 amino acids. With 2 bases clipped from V and 4 bases from J, the junction kept 3 bases outside the gene matches. Germline-derived CDR1 and CDR2 are MNHEY and SMNVEV (reference sequence). This chain's CDR3 is CASSLRTSGSPDTQYF. The CDR3 nucleotides are TGTGCCAGCAGTTTACGGACTAGCGGGAGTCCAGATACGCAGTATTTT.

This clone has only a few counts. J is TRBJ1-5 and V is TRBV6-6, with 9 bases matching TRBD1. Germline-derived CDR1 and CDR2 are MNHNY and SVGAGI (reference sequence). The CDR3 runs to 15 residues. Losses at the gene ends were 4 bases for V and 5 bases for J; bases not matched to a gene: 6. In DNA form, the CDR3 reads TGTGCCAGCAGTTGGACAGGGGCTACCGATCAGCCCCAGCATTTT. This translates into CASSWTGATDQPQHF.

About this clone itself: The identical CDR3 is also encoded by other nucleotide sequences in the sample. The gene calls are TRBV7-9 and TRBJ2-7, with TRBD2 as a possible D gene (5 bases). The germline V gene encodes CDR1 SEHNR and CDR2 FQNEAQ (reference sequence). Trimming shortened V by 0 bases and J by 6 bases, and 6 bases separated the two germline ends. CDR3 length: 12 amino acids. This chain's CDR3 is CASSLAGGEQYF. The CDR3 nucleotides read TGTGCCAGCAGCTTAGCCGGAGGCGAGCAGTACTTC. The full variable domain, in which reference TRBV7-9 and TRBJ2-7 provide the parts outside the CDR3, is DTGVSQNPRHKITKRGQNVTFRCDPISEHNRLYWYRQTLGQGPEFLTYFQNEAQLEKSRLLSDRFSAERPKGSFSTLEIQRTEQGDSAMYLCASSLAGGEQYFGPGTRLTVT.

This clone was detected only once. DNA for the CDR3: TGTGCCAGCAGCTCCTTGGGGGGCTACGAGCAGTACTTC. Residues: CASSSLGGYEQYF. The V gene is TRBV11-3, the J gene TRBJ2-7; perhaps TRBD2 as D (6 bases). V was trimmed by 4 bases and J by 3 bases, leaving 10 bases between them. CDR3 length: 13 amino acids. Germline V gives CDR1 SGHNT, CDR2 YENEEA.

V is TRBV14 and J is TRBJ2-1; the match to TRBD2 covers 9 bases. Losses at the gene ends were 1 base for V and 7 bases for J; bases not matched to a gene: 2. Germline V gives CDR1 SGHDN, CDR2 FVKESK. CDR3 length: 14 amino acids. The CDR3 region has the DNA TGTGCCAGCAGCCAAGGGCTAGCGGGAAATGAGCAGTTCTTC. Its translation: CASSQGLAGNEQFF.

This clone was observed a handful of times. J is TRBJ1-2 and V is TRBV6-1; D gene ambiguous. This CDR3 has 11 amino acids. V dropped 6 bases and J dropped 12 bases, with 14 bases sitting between them. Germline lookup yields CDR1 MNHNS and CDR2 SASEGT. CDR3 DNA sequence: TGTGCCAGCAGCAGGCCCTTAAAGGACACCTTC. The encoded protein is CASSRPLKDTF.

This rearrangement joins TRBV6-1 to TRBJ2-2, with no clear D. V was trimmed by 7 bases and J by 7 bases, leaving 10 bases between them. Germline V CDR1 and CDR2: MNHNS, SASEGT. The CDR3 runs to 12 residues. CDR3 sequence (DNA): TGTGCCAGCAAGACGTGGAGCGGGGAGCTGTTTTTT. This codes for CASKTWSGELFF.

This sequence joins TRBV5-1 and TRBJ2-1; 9 bases are a match to TRBD2. Trimming cost V 2 bases and J 9 bases; bases outside gene matches: 12. CDR1 is SGHRS and CDR2 is YFSETQ in the germline V gene. There are 16 residues in the CDR3. CDR3 coding DNA: TGCGCCAGCAGCTTTTCCACATCTAGCGGGACTGGTGAGCAGTTCTTC. Translation: CASSFSTSSGTGEQFF.

The rearrangement links TRBV5-8 to TRBJ1-3; D is uncertain. The CDR3 contains 13 residues. Germline V gene lookup returns CDR1 SGHTS and CDR2 YDEGEE. V dropped 2 bases and J dropped 9 bases, with 12 bases sitting between them. CDR3 amino acids: CASSLGGFGTIYF. The CDR3 DNA follows: TGTGCCAGCAGCTTAGGCGGATTCGGCACCATATATTTT.

The V gene is TRBV27, the J gene TRBJ2-5, with 10 nucleotides matching TRBD2. Trimming removed 2 bases from V and 5 bases from J; junction bases left unmatched: 8. This CDR3 contains 16 residues. Germline loops: CDR1 MNHEY, CDR2 SMNVEV (reference sequence). The CDR3 nucleotides are TGTGCCAGCAGTTTAGGGGTACTAGCGGGATTTGAGACCCAGTACTTC. This gives the protein CASSLGVLAGFETQYF.

This chain links TRBV6-5 with TRBJ2-6; unclear D gene. Trimming stripped 2 bases from V and 0 bases from J, with 5 bases between. The V gene's germline CDR1 is MNHEY and CDR2 SVGAGI. This CDR3 comprises 15 residues. The CDR3 sequence: CASSYGRSGANVLTF. The CDR3 DNA reads TGTGCCAGCAGTTACGGGCGCTCTGGGGCCAACGTCCTGACTTTC.

This chain links TRBV4-1 with TRBJ1-2, with 7 nucleotides matching TRBD1. The germline gives CDR1 MGHRA, CDR2 YSYEKL. Trimming at V came to 4 bases and at J to 4 bases, leaving 3 bases not matched to a gene. The CDR3 contains 13 residues. The CDR3 loop reads CASSLTGSYGYTF. CDR3 in DNA: TGCGCCAGCAGCCTGACAGGGAGCTATGGCTACACCTTC.

The chain recombines TRBV18 with TRBJ1-3; 10 bases are shared with TRBD1. This CDR3 is 17 amino acids long. Per germline, CDR1 KGHSH and CDR2 LQKENI. Trimming at V came to 3 bases and at J to 4 bases, leaving 9 bases not matched to a gene. In DNA form, the CDR3 reads TGTGCCAGCTCACCCCTGACAGGGGGCAGTTCCGGAAACACCATATATTTT. It specifies CASSPLTGGSSGNTIYF.

The rearrangement uses TRBV4-1 and TRBJ2-7, with TRBD2 matching over 12 bases. The trim removed 4 bases at V and 4 bases at J, leaving 14 bases unmatched. The germline V gene has CDR1 MGHRA and CDR2 YSYEKL. The CDR3 sequence is 18 residues long. The CDR3 loop is CASSRLSPASGRVYEQYF. In nucleotides, the CDR3 is TGCGCCAGCAGCCGCCTTAGTCCCGCTAGCGGGAGGGTGTACGAGCAGTACTTC.

V gene TRBV28 combines with J gene TRBJ2-1; TRBD2 aligns across 8 bases. The CDR3 is 13 amino acids. CDR1 is MDHEN and CDR2 is SYDVKM in the germline V gene. J was trimmed by 12 bases and V by 6 bases; bases with no gene match: 10. The CDR3 here is CASSRGGAPGQFF. CDR3 bases: TGTGCCAGCAGCCGGGGGGGGGCCCCGGGGCAGTTCTTC.

The gene calls are TRBV23-1 and TRBJ2-5, with no clear D. TRBV23-1 is labeled an ORF, and its function is uncertain. V was pared by 0 bases and J by 7 bases, with 18 bases between. The CDR3 extends over 16 amino acids. The CDR3: CASSQSVQVVMVTQYF. DNA for the CDR3: TGCGCCAGCAGTCAATCAGTGCAGGTAGTGATGGTGACCCAGTACTTC.

This chain uses TRBV28 with TRBJ2-7, with 8 bases aligning to TRBD2. From germline, CDR1 is MDHEN and CDR2 SYDVKM. The J segment lost 2 bases and the V segment lost 7 bases, leaving 7 bases of the junction unmatched. The CDR3 is 14 residues long. CDR3 in amino acids: CASNPGTRTYEQYF. CDR3 bases: TGTGCCAGCAATCCCGGGACTAGAACCTACGAGCAGTACTTC.

The chain employs TRBV5-3 and TRBJ2-1; 15 nucleotides line up with TRBD2. Being an ORF, TRBV5-3 has a function that is uncertain. The junction had 4 bases not matched to a gene; V was cut back by 4 bases and J by 5 bases. The CDR3 loop spans 16 amino acids. The CDR3 nucleotides are TGTGCCAGAAGCATAGGACTAGCGGGGGGGAACAATGAGCAGTTCTTC. Encoded protein: CARSIGLAGGNNEQFF.

The CDR3 spells CASSPRTGLEEQYF. DNA for the CDR3: TGTGCCAGCTCACCGCGGACAGGGCTCGAGGAGCAGTACTTC. This chain links TRBV18 with TRBJ2-7; 8 positions match TRBD1. There are 14 residues in the CDR3. CDR1 is KGHSH, CDR2 LQKENI, per germline. V lost 3 bases to trimming and J lost 7 bases; unmatched junction nucleotides: 8. The complete variable domain, with remaining parts taken from reference TRBV18 and TRBJ2-7, reads NAGVMQNPRHLVRRRGQEARLRCSPMKGHSHVYWYRQLPEEGLKFMVYLQKENIIDESGMPKERFSAEFPKEGPSILRIQQVVRGDSAAYFCASSPRTGLEEQYFGPGTRLTVT.